This TCR beta chain was found in a study of T cell repertoires in cytomegalovirus infection. Looking at the study overall: Signatures in public TCR beta sequences pointed to both CMV infection and matching HLA type.

Study outcomes and limitations: It was HLA-C-restricted CMV-specific TCR beta clonotypes that dominated the response ex vivo.

Regarding this clonotype: The antigen is not known.

CDR1 is DFQATT, CDR2 SNEGSKA, per germline (reference sequence). The CDR3 totals 12 residues. V gave up 5 bases and J gave up 6 bases, with 14 bases separating them. Each CDR3 protein is one row after TCRdb ran MiXCR on the reads. This table holds roughly 720,000 distinct CDR3 sequences, under 40% found once. Source material: PBMCs. This rearrangement joins TRBV20-1 to TRBJ2-7; either TRBD1 or TRBD2 may supply D (5 bases each). This TCR was recovered from a human donor in good health (CMV status not recorded). Some clones in this sample may be carry-over from other donors' samples. The DNA of the CDR3 is TGCAGTGCTTGGGACCCCCTACTCGAGCAGTACTTC. Protein: CSAWDPLLEQYF.